The 3 T cell receptor beta chains in this list originate from one sample, sequenced in a study of radiation and T cells in renal cell carcinoma. Time point given: blood 2 weeks post-SBRT. Treatment here: 15 Gy SBRT to primary tumor, nephrectomy 4 weeks later. TCRdb's copy holds only in-frame clones and misses some; the assay was immunoSEQ multiplex PCR. The table lists fewer than 30,000 clones, 65% to 85% of them singletons. This sample comprised blood, obtained from a patient whose treatment included radiotherapy and nephrectomy. Receptor source: a man in his sixties with renal cell carcinoma.

V gene TRBV9 combines with J gene TRBJ2-1; 11 positions match TRBD2. The CDR3 runs to 16 residues. The trim removed 0 bases at V and 9 bases at J, leaving 8 bases unmatched. Germline V lookup: CDR1 SGDLS, CDR2 YYNGEE. Written as DNA, the CDR3 is TGTGCCAGCAGCGTAGAAGGTAGCGGGAGGGCCAGTGAGCAGTTCTTC. Its translation is CASSVEGSGRASEQFF. Supplemented by reference TRBV9 and TRBJ2-1, the full variable domain reads DSGVTQTPKHLITATGQRVTLRCSPRSGDLSVYWYQQSLDQGLQFLIQYYNGEERAKGNILERFSAQQFPDLHSELNLSSLELGDSALYFCASSVEGSGRASEQFFGPGTRLTVL.

The chain carries TRBV2 and TRBJ2-7, with 11 positions matching TRBD1. J gave up 4 bases and V 10 bases, and 3 bases lay outside the gene matches. This CDR3 comprises 12 residues. Germline loops: CDR1 SNHLY, CDR2 FYNNEI. DNA of the CDR3: TGTGCCAACCGGGACAGGGGGTACGAGCAGTACTTC. Protein: CANRDRGYEQYF.

The chain is built from TRBV7-8 and TRBJ2-1; 8 bases agree with TRBD1. V lost 4 bases to trimming and J lost 5 bases; unmatched junction nucleotides: 10. The V gene's germline CDR1 is SGHVS and CDR2 FQNEAQ. This CDR3 has 16 residues. The CDR3 spells CASSSYYRGLDNEQFF. For the CDR3, the DNA is TGTGCCAGCAGCTCCTATTACAGGGGGTTAGACAATGAGCAGTTCTTC.